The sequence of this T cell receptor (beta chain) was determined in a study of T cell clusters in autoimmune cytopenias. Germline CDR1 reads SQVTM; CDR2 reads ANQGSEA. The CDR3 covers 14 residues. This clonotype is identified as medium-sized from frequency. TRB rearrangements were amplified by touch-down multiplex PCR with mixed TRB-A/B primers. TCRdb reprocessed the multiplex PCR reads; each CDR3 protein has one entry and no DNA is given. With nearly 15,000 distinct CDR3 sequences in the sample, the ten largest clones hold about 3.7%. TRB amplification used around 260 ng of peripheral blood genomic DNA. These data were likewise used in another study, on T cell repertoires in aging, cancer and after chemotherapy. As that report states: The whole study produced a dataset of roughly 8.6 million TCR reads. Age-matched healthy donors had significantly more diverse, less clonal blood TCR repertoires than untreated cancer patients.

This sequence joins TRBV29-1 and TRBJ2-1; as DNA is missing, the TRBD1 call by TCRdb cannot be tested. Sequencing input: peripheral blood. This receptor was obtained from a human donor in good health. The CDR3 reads CSSQGDRAYNEQFF.